The 25 T cell receptor beta chains given below trace back to one sample, sequenced in a study of T cell repertoires in cytomegalovirus infection. TCRdb fed the reads into MiXCR, producing one record per CDR3 protein. Found here are about 310,000 distinct CDR3 sequences, around 25% of them singletons; the top ten hold about an eighth. Their antigens remain unidentified. The material sequenced was cultured PBMCs, taken from culture after CMV antigen stimulation. These receptors came from a human donor in good health (CMV status not recorded). Some clones in this sample may be carry-over from other donors' samples.

This clonotype turned up a few times. V usage is TRBV9 and J usage is TRBJ2-4, with TRBD1 as a possible D gene (7 bases). Trimming shortened V by 0 bases and J by 1 base, and 11 bases separated the two germline ends. The CDR3 contains 16 residues. Germline CDR1 reads SGDLS; CDR2 reads YYNGEE. The DNA of the CDR3 is TGTGCCAGCAGCGTAGTGCCAGGGGGGGCCAAAAACATTCAGTACTTC. It encodes CASSVVPGGAKNIQYF.

At least ten counts were recorded for this clonotype. The chain has TRBV4-3 and TRBJ2-7, with D tentatively TRBD2 (7 bases). The germline V and J ends were trimmed by 0 bases and 2 bases, with 26 bases remaining between them. This CDR3 is 20 amino acids long. Germline V gives CDR1 LGHNA, CDR2 YSLEER. The CDR3 sequence is CASSQDRSGGACGGPYEQYV. The CDR3 bases are TGCGCCAGCAGCCAAGATAGGTCCGGGGGCGCTTGCGGGGGCCCCTACGAGCAGTACGTC.

The table lists this clonotype with a few counts. J is TRBJ2-7 and V is TRBV7-6, with unresolved D. From germline, CDR1 is SGHVS and CDR2 FNYEAQ. V shed 5 bases and J shed 3 bases, with 11 bases lying between them. This CDR3 region has 13 residues. In DNA form, the CDR3 reads TGTGCCAGCAGCCTAAGACCGGACTACGAGCAGTACGTC. It translates to CASSLRPDYEQYV.

This chain connects TRBV5-1 to TRBJ1-5; D unresolved. The CDR3 contains 15 residues. Germline V gene lookup returns CDR1 SGHRS and CDR2 YFSETQ. V was shortened by 4 bases and J by 6 bases, with 17 bases between the two germline ends. The CDR3 sequence: CASSDPSQAGQPQHF. CDR3 DNA sequence: TGCGCCAGCAGCGACCCCTCACAAGCGGGTCAGCCCCAGCATTTT.

This chain joins TRBV7-8 and TRBJ2-2; the D is unclear. Germline-derived CDR1 and CDR2 are SGHVS and FQNEAQ. The CDR3 covers 18 residues. Trimming took off 1 base at V and 2 bases at J, with 17 bases between the two ends. CDR3 amino acids: CASSLVFPGLPNTGELFF. Here the CDR3 DNA reads TGTGCCAGCAGCTTAGTCTTTCCTGGGCTGCCTAACACCGGGGAGCTGTTTTTT. Variable domain in full (rest from reference TRBV7-8 and TRBJ2-2): GAGVSQSPRYKVAKRGQDVALRCDPISGHVSLFWYQQALGQGPEFLTYFQNEAQLDKSGLPSDRFFAERPEGSVSTLKIQRTQQEDSAVYLCASSLVFPGLPNTGELFFGEGSRLTVL.

This chain links TRBV19 with TRBJ2-5; 8 positions match TRBD1. The CDR3 is 15 amino acids. V trimming: 6 bases; J trimming: 3 bases; junction bases outside the gene matches: 9. The germline CDR1 and CDR2 sequences are LNHDA and SQIVND (reference sequence). The CDR3 nucleotides are TGTGCCAGTAGCCCTAATCCGGGACAGGAAGAGACCCAGTACTTC. It specifies CASSPNPGQEETQYF.

This clonotype was seen a few times. The rearrangement uses TRBV5-1 and TRBJ2-7, with 14 bases fitting TRBD2. The germline CDR1 and CDR2 sequences are SGHRS and YFSETQ. Germline trimming cut 4 bases from V and 5 bases from J; bases unmatched to any gene: 5. This CDR3 contains 15 residues. CDR3 DNA sequence: TGCGCCAGCAGCGAGGGACTAGCGGGAGTCCACGAGCAGTACTTC. Residues: CASSEGLAGVHEQYF.

The V call is TRBV19, the J call TRBJ1-5; no firm D call. Germline assignment: CDR1 LNHDA and CDR2 SQIVND (reference sequence). V lost 6 bases and J 0 bases, leaving 15 bases between the germline ends. The CDR3 has 16 residues. CDR3 DNA sequence: TGTGCCAGTAGGGGCGTAGTCTTCTATAGCAATCAGCCCCAGCATTTT. Amino acid sequence: CASRGVVFYSNQPQHF.

The chain combines TRBV4-1 with TRBJ1-4; no clear D gene. This CDR3 contains 16 residues. V lost 1 base and J lost 7, with 16 bases in between. The germline CDR1 and CDR2 sequences are MGHRA and YSYEKL. CDR3 loop: CASSQGRHALPEKLFF. In DNA, the CDR3 is TGCGCCAGCAGCCAAGGCCGACACGCACTGCCTGAAAAACTGTTTTTT.

The chain carries TRBV6-1 and TRBJ2-1; tentative D call: TRBD2 (6 bases). The V end was cut by 6 bases, the J end by 4 bases, with 19 bases between. The length of the CDR3 is 16 residues. In germline, CDR1 is MNHNS, CDR2 SASEGT. CDR3 in amino acids: CASSPRPGAVYNEQFF. In DNA form, the CDR3 reads TGTGCCAGCAGCCCACGGCCGGGAGCCGTTTACAATGAGCAGTTCTTC.

This rearrangement joins TRBV4-1 to TRBJ2-1, with a tentative D call TRBD2 (6 bases). The CDR3 contains 18 residues. Germline CDR1 is MGHRA and CDR2 is YSYEKL. The V gene lost 1 base and the J gene lost 12 bases, with 28 bases spanning the gap. CDR3 protein: CASSQGLLLPGASYPQFF. CDR3 bases: TGCGCCAGCAGCCAAGGCCTCCTACTCCCGGGAGCTTCATATCCGCAGTTCTTC.

This clonotype has only a few counts. The rearrangement links TRBV28 to TRBJ1-1; D is uncertain. V dropped 2 bases and J dropped 8 bases, with 6 bases sitting between them. Germline V gene lookup returns CDR1 MDHEN and CDR2 SYDVKM. This CDR3 comprises 11 residues. The DNA for the CDR3 is TGTGCCAGCAGTTTAGTCCAGGAAGCTTTCTTT. This gives the protein CASSLVQEAFF.

This clonotype was counted ten times or more. This chain connects TRBV7-2 to TRBJ2-5; TRBD2 matches at 11 bases. This CDR3 has 15 residues. Per the germline V gene, CDR1 is SGHTA and CDR2 is FQGNSA. The ends lost 2 bases at V and 4 bases at J; junction bases unmatched: 3. The CDR3 DNA reads as TGTGCCAGCAGCTTACGTGGACTAGCGGGAGAGACCCAGTACTTC. It yields the protein CASSLRGLAGETQYF.

The V and J genes are TRBV19 and TRBJ1-2; D possibly corresponds to TRBD1 (5 bases). CDR3 length: 14 amino acids. CDR1 and CDR2 from the germline V gene are LNHDA and SQIVND (reference sequence). V was shortened by 3 bases and J by 3 bases, with 11 bases between the two germline ends. CDR3 sequence: CASSMRGDDYGYTF. CDR3 DNA: TGTGCCAGTAGTATGCGTGGGGACGACTATGGCTACACCTTC.

As concerns this clonotype: One base away lies a much larger clone, so this may be a sequencing read error. V gene TRBV7-8 combines with J gene TRBJ1-2; the D gene is possibly TRBD1 (5 bases). V was cut by 3 bases and J by 2 bases, with 10 bases left in between. The CDR3 spans 14 residues. Germline-derived CDR1 and CDR2 are SGHVS and FQNEAQ. CDR3 amino acids: CASSFSGGNYGYTF. The CDR3 DNA reads as TGTGCCAGCAGCTTTTCCGGGGGGAACTATGGCTACACCTTC.

This clonotype was counted ten times or more. The chain links TRBV6-2 or TRBV6-3 to TRBJ2-1; 14 bases agree with TRBD2. Losses at the gene ends were 6 bases for V and 9 bases for J; bases not matched to a gene: 10. Germline-derived CDR1 and CDR2 are MNHEY and SVGEGT. The CDR3 is 16 residues long. CDR3 bases: TGTGCCAGCAGCCGCCGACTAGCGGGAGGGCCGCCTGAGCAGTTCTTC. Its translation: CASSRRLAGGPPEQFF.

This clonotype was recorded many times. V and J are TRBV7-6 and TRBJ2-3; 12 bases map to TRBD1. The CDR3 sequence is 16 residues long. The ends lost 2 bases at V and 4 bases at J; junction bases unmatched: 4. Germline V CDR1 and CDR2: SGHVS, FNYEAQ. In DNA, the CDR3 is TGTGCCAGCAGCTTAATGGGACAGGGGGCGGCAGATACGCAGTATTTT. It is translated as CASSLMGQGAADTQYF.

V and J are TRBV9 and TRBJ2-3; 11 positions match TRBD2. The CDR3 totals 16 residues. Germline V gene lookup returns CDR1 SGDLS and CDR2 YYNGEE. V trimming: 3 bases; J trimming: 7 bases; junction bases outside the gene matches: 10. In DNA, the CDR3 is TGTGCCAGCAGCGAGGGGCTAGCGGGAGGAGCCAATACGCAGTATTTT. The encoded protein is CASSEGLAGGANTQYF.

In DNA, the CDR3 is TGTGCCAGCGGGAGCGAGACCTCCTACGAGCAGTACTTC. Translated, it gives CASGSETSYEQYF. This chain joins TRBV28 and TRBJ2-7, with TRBD2 as a possible D gene (5 bases). V shed 8 bases and J shed 0 bases, with 11 bases lying between them. The CDR3 contains 13 residues. CDR1 and CDR2 (germline): MDHEN, SYDVKM.

In DNA form, the CDR3 reads TGTGCCAGTAGTATAGGCGGGACAGGGGCAACCGGGGAGCTGTTTTTT. Translating gives CASSIGGTGATGELFF. This chain uses TRBV19 with TRBJ2-2; 10 nucleotides agree with TRBD1. The V gene end was trimmed by 1 base and the J gene end by 5 bases; junction bases not matched to a gene: 4. CDR1 is LNHDA, CDR2 SQIVND, per germline (reference sequence). This CDR3 comprises 16 residues.

The rearrangement links TRBV27 to TRBJ2-3, with TRBD2 identical over 7 bases. V trimming: 3 bases; J trimming: 0 bases; junction bases outside the gene matches: 3. From germline, CDR1 is MNHEY and CDR2 SMNVEV (reference sequence). The CDR3 spans 15 residues. The CDR3 is CASSFGGSSTDTQYF. The CDR3 DNA is TGTGCCAGCAGTTTTGGCGGGAGCAGCACAGATACGCAGTATTTT.

This chain uses TRBV6-1 with TRBJ1-5; no reliable D call. Trimming removed 10 bases from V and 3 bases from J, with 19 bases in between. Germline CDR1 reads MNHNS; CDR2 reads SASEGT. CDR3 length: 15 residues. The CDR3 DNA follows: TGTGCCACCGTACAAGAAACCCGGCCCAATCAGCCCCAGCATTTT. Translation gives CATVQETRPNQPQHF.

This clonotype has a handful of counts. The chain links TRBV6-2 or TRBV6-3 to TRBJ2-1; 8 nucleotides line up with TRBD2. Trimming took 0 bases from V and 4 from J; bases not matched to a gene: 8. In germline, CDR1 is MNHEY, CDR2 SVGEGT. The CDR3 has 17 residues. The CDR3: CASSYSSGRLLYNEQFF. In DNA, the CDR3 is TGTGCCAGCAGTTACTCCAGCGGGAGACTATTGTACAATGAGCAGTTCTTC.

The CDR3, as DNA: TGTGCCAGTACCACAAATATACACTCCCGGGACCTCCCAACCAATGAGCAGTTCTTC. Amino acid sequence: CASTTNIHSRDLPTNEQFF. The chain joins TRBV19 to TRBJ2-1; D tentatively reads TRBD1 or TRBD2 (5 bases each). Germline V gene data show CDR1 as LNHDA and CDR2 as SQIVND (reference sequence). V lost 7 bases to trimming and J lost 6 bases, with 31 bases between them. The CDR3 runs to 19 residues.

In its sample, this clonotype was seen a few times. The chain has TRBV19 and TRBJ2-4; 7 positions agree with TRBD2. This CDR3 has 11 amino acids. Trimming at V came to 8 bases and at J to 13 bases, leaving 8 bases not matched to a gene. The germline gives CDR1 LNHDA, CDR2 SQIVND (reference sequence). The CDR3 bases are TGTGCCAGTCGAGAGCGGGACCTACAGTACTTC. This encodes CASRERDLQYF.